This passage covers 8 T cell receptor beta chains from one sample sequenced in a study of cytomegalovirus exposure and HLA in healthy donors. Primers included in the PCR were 60 Vbeta and 13 Jbeta primers. TCRdb's table, derived via immunoSEQ multiplex PCR, lists solely in-frame clones and lacks some. The table has 200,000 to 250,000 clones, more than 60% seen once. Specimen: PBMCs. The receptors come from a man between 45 and 60 years old in good health and CMV-seronegative.

A single count supports this clone. The rearrangement links TRBV10-3 to TRBJ2-5; 9 nucleotides align to TRBD2. V lost 2 bases, J lost 5 bases, and 9 bases stayed unmatched. From germline, CDR1 is ENHRY and CDR2 SYGVKD. The CDR3 loop spans 16 amino acids. For the CDR3, the DNA is TGTGCCATCAGTGAGCCCGTAGCGGGAGTAGGGGAGACCCAGTACTTC. Amino acid sequence: CAISEPVAGVGETQYF.

V and J are TRBV2 and TRBJ2-5; D gene unclear. Germline-derived CDR1 and CDR2 are SNHLY and FYNNEI. The CDR3 extends over 14 amino acids. The ends were cut back, 4 bases at V and 0 bases at J, with 9 bases in the middle. CDR3 protein: CASSGGSHQETQYF. CDR3 nucleotides: TGTGCCAGCAGTGGCGGCAGCCACCAAGAGACCCAGTACTTC.

This clone was observed a few times. This chain joins TRBV5-4 and TRBJ2-3, with D possibly TRBD2 on 5 matching bases. The V gene lost 2 bases and the J gene lost 3 bases, with 19 bases spanning the gap. Germline V lookup: CDR1 SGHNT, CDR2 YYREEE (reference sequence). The CDR3 runs to 17 residues. The DNA of the CDR3 is TGTGCCAGCAGCTTAAAGAGGGAAATGTTAGGGACAGATACGCAGTATTTT. Residues: CASSLKREMLGTDTQYF.

This clone was seen a single time. The chain joins TRBV19 to TRBJ2-7, with TRBD1 matching over 10 bases. Trimming cost V 7 bases and J 2 bases; bases outside gene matches: 8. CDR1 LNHDA and CDR2 SQIVND come from the germline V gene (reference sequence). This CDR3 is built from 15 residues. The CDR3 sequence is CASTPGTGATYEQYF. For the CDR3, the DNA is TGTGCCAGTACCCCCGGGACAGGGGCTACCTACGAGCAGTACTTC.

This chain uses TRBV6-1 with TRBJ2-3; the match to TRBD1 covers 10 bases. V was pared by 3 bases and J by 4 bases, with 4 bases of the junction left unmatched. CDR1 is MNHNS and CDR2 is SASEGT in the germline V gene. The CDR3 spans 15 residues. The CDR3 protein is CASSEGTGVPDTQYF. In nucleotides, the CDR3 is TGTGCCAGCAGTGAGGGGACAGGGGTGCCAGATACGCAGTATTTT.

The CDR3 is CASSDSVAGGPDTQYF. The CDR3 DNA sequence: TGTGCCAGCAGTGACTCGGTAGCGGGAGGGCCCGATACGCAGTATTTT. The chain is built from TRBV6-4 and TRBJ2-3, with 11 bases aligning to TRBD2. Germline lookup yields CDR1 MRHNA and CDR2 SNTAGT. This CDR3 has 16 amino acids. V was pared by 0 bases and J by 6 bases, with 5 bases of the junction left unmatched.

V usage is TRBV28 and J usage is TRBJ2-7; the match to TRBD2 covers 12 bases. V lost 2 bases to trimming and J lost 5 bases; unmatched junction nucleotides: 4. The CDR3 totals 15 residues. CDR1 and CDR2 (germline): MDHEN, SYDVKM. The CDR3 loop reads CASSLRLAGEDEQYF. The DNA of the CDR3 is TGTGCCAGCAGTTTACGACTAGCGGGAGAAGACGAGCAGTACTTC.

The chain links TRBV27 to TRBJ2-3, with 12 bases matching TRBD2. The CDR3 extends over 16 amino acids. V shed 5 bases, J shed 2 bases, and the junction held 5 bases outside the gene matches. Germline CDR1 and CDR2: MNHEY and SMNVEV (reference sequence). This chain's CDR3 is CASSVLAGGATDTQYF. The CDR3 region has the DNA TGTGCCAGCAGTGTCCTAGCGGGGGGGGCCACAGATACGCAGTATTTT.